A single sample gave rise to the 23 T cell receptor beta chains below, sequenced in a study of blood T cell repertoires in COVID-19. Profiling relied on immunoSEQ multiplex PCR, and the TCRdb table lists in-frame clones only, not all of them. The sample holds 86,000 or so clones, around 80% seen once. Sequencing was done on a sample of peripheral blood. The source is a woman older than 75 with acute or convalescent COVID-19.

The chain's CDR3 is CASSQGTSAETQYF. The CDR3 DNA follows: TGTGCCAGCAGCCAAGGGACTAGCGCAGAGACCCAGTACTTC. V gene TRBV3-1 (or the pseudogene TRBV3-2) combines with J gene TRBJ2-5; TRBD2 agrees at 9 bases. Germline V gene data show CDR1 as LGHDT and CDR2 as YNNKEL (reference sequence). The CDR3 consists of 14 residues. Trimming cost V 1 base and J 4 bases; bases outside gene matches: 1.

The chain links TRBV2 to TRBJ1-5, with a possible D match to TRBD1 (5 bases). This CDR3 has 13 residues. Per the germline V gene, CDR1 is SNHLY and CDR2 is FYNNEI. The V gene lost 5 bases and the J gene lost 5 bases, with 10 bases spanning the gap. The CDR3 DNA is TGTGCCAGCAGTCCTGACAGCCATCAGCCCCAGCATTTT. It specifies CASSPDSHQPQHF.

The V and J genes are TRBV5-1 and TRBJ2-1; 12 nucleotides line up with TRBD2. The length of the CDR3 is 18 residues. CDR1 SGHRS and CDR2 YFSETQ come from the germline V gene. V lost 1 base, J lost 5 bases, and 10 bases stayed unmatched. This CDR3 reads CASSLLAGGPQNHNEQFF. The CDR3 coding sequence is TGCGCCAGCAGCTTGCTAGCGGGGGGGCCCCAGAACCACAATGAGCAGTTCTTC.

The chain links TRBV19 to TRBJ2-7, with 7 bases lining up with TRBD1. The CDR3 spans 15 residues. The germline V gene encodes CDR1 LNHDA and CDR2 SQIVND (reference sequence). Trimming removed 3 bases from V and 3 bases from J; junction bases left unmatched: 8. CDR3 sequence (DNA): TGTGCCAGTAGTATCCTTGGGGACAGCAGCTACGAGCAGTACTTC. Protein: CASSILGDSSYEQYF. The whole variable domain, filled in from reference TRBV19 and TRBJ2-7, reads DGGITQSPKYLFRKEGQNVTLSCEQNLNHDAMYWYRQDPGQGLRLIYYSQIVNDFQKGDIAEGYSVSREKKESFPLTVTSAQKNPTAFYLCASSILGDSSYEQYFGPGTRLTVT.

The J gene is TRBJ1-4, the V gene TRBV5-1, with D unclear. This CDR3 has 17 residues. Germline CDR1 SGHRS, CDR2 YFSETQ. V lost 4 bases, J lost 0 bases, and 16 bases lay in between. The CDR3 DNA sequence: TGCGCCAGCAGCCCGTGGGCCATCGCTTCAACTAATGAAAAACTGTTTTTT. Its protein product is CASSPWAIASTNEKLFF.

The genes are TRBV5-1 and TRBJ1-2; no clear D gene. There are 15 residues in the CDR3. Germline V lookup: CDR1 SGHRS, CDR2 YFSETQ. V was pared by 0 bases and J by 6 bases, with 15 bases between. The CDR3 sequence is CASSLGYRGSDGYTF. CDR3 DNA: TGCGCCAGCAGCTTGGGGTATAGAGGGTCCGATGGCTACACCTTC.

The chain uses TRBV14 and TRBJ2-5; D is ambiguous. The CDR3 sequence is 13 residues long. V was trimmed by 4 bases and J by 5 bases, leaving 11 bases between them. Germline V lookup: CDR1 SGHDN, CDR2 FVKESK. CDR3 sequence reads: CASSLSGWETQYF. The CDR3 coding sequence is TGTGCCAGCAGCCTATCAGGTTGGGAGACCCAGTACTTC.

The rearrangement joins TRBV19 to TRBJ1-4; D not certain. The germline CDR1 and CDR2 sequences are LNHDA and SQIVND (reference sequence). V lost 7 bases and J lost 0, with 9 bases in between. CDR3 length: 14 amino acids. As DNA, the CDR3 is TGTGCCAGTACCCTAATTGCAACTAATGAAAAACTGTTTTTT. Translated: CASTLIATNEKLFF.

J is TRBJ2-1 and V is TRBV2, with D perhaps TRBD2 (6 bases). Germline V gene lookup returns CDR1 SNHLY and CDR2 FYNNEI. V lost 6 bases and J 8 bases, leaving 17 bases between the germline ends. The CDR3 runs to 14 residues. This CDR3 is CASRPGLPRDEQFF. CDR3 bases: TGTGCCAGCAGACCGGGACTCCCTCGGGATGAGCAGTTCTTC.

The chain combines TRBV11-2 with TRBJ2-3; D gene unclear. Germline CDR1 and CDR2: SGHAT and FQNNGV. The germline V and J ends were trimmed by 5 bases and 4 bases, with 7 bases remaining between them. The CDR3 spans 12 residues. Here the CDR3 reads CASSLGSDTQYF. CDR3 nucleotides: TGTGCCAGCAGCCTGGGCTCAGATACGCAGTATTTT.

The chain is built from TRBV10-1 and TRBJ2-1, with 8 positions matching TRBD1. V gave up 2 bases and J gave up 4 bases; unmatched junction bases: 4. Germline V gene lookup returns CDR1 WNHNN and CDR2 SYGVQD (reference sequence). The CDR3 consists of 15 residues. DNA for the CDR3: TGCGCCAGCAGTGAGGGACAGGGAAATTACAATGAGCAGTTCTTC. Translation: CASSEGQGNYNEQFF.

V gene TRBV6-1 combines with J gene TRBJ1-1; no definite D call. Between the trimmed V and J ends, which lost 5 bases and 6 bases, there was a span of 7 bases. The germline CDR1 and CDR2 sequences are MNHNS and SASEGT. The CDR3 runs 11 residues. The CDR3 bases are TGTGCCAGCAGTAGGGAGGCTGAAGCTTTCTTT. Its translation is CASSREAEAFF.

The CDR3 coding sequence is TGTGCCAGCAGTGAACACGAGGTCCGTTCGCATACGCAGTATTTT. Translating gives CASSEHEVRSHTQYF. V is TRBV6-1 and J is TRBJ2-3; no firm D call. Trimming stripped 2 bases from V and 7 bases from J, with 16 bases between. Germline CDR1 is MNHNS and CDR2 is SASEGT. The CDR3 is made up of 15 amino acids.

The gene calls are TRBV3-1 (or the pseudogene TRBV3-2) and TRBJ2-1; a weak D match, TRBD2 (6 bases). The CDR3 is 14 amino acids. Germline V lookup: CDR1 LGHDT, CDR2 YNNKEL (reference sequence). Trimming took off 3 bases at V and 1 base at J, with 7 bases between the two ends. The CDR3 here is CASSHRGSYNEQFF. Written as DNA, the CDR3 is TGTGCCAGCAGCCACCGGGGGTCCTACAATGAGCAGTTCTTC.

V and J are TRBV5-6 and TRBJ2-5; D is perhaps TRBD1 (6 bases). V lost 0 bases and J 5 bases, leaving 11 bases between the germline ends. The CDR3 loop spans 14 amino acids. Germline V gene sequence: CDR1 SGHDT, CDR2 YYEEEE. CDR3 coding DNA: TGTGCCAGCAGCTTGGGGGGGACACGGGAGACCCAGTACTTC. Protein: CASSLGGTRETQYF.

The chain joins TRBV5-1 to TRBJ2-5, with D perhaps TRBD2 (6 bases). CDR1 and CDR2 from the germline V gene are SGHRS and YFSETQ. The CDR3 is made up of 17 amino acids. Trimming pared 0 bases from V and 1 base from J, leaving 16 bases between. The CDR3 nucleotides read TGCGCCAGCAGCTTGGGATCGGCGGGACCCATCCAAGAGACCCAGTACTTC. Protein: CASSLGSAGPIQETQYF.

In DNA form, the CDR3 reads TGTGCCAGCAACAGGGAAACTGAAGCTTTCTTT. This codes for CASNRETEAFF. The rearrangement uses TRBV2 and TRBJ1-1, with D tentatively TRBD1 (6 bases). The CDR3 length is 11 residues. Trimming removed 7 bases at V and 5 bases at J, with 8 bases between. Germline loops: CDR1 SNHLY, CDR2 FYNNEI.

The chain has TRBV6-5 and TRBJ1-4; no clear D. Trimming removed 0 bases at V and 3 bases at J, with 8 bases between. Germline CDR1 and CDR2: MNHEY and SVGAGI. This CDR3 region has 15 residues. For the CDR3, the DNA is TGTGCCAGCAGTTACTCGAGCTCCTCTAATGAAAAACTGTTTTTT. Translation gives CASSYSSSSNEKLFF.

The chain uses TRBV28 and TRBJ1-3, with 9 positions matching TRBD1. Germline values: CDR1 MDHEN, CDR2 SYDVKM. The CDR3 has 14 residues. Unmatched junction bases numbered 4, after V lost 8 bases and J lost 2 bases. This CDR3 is CASGTGGTGNTIYF. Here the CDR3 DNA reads TGTGCCAGCGGTACAGGGGGCACTGGAAACACCATATATTTT.

The CDR3 loop is CASSSQPLTTLTEQFF. The CDR3 nucleotides read TGCGCCAGCAGCTCCCAACCCCTGACTACCCTCACAGAGCAGTTCTTC. This chain joins TRBV5-1 and TRBJ2-1, with a possible D match to TRBD2 (5 bases). Germline V gene lookup returns CDR1 SGHRS and CDR2 YFSETQ. The length of the CDR3 is 16 residues. V was pared by 3 bases and J by 10 bases, with 23 bases between.

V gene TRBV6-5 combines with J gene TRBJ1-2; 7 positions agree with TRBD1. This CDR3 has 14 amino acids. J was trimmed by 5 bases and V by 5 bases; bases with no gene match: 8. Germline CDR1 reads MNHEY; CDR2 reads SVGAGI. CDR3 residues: CASSPGDRDYGYTF. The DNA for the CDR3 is TGTGCCAGCAGTCCAGGAGACAGGGATTATGGCTACACCTTC.

The CDR3 loop reads CASSSDLRDEQFF. In nucleotides, the CDR3 is TGTGCCAGCAGTTCAGATTTGAGGGATGAGCAGTTCTTC. The chain carries TRBV12-3 or TRBV12-4 and TRBJ2-1, with D possibly being TRBD2 (5 bases). CDR3 length: 13 residues. Between the trimmed V and J ends, which lost 4 bases and 8 bases, there was a span of 12 bases.

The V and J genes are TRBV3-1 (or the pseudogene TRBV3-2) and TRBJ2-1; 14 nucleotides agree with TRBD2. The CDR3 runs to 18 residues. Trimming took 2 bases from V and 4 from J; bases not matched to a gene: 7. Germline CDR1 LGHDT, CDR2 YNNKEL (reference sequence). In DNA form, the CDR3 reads TGTGCCAGCAGCCAACAGGGACTAGCGGGAGACCCGTACAATGAGCAGTTCTTC. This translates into CASSQQGLAGDPYNEQFF.